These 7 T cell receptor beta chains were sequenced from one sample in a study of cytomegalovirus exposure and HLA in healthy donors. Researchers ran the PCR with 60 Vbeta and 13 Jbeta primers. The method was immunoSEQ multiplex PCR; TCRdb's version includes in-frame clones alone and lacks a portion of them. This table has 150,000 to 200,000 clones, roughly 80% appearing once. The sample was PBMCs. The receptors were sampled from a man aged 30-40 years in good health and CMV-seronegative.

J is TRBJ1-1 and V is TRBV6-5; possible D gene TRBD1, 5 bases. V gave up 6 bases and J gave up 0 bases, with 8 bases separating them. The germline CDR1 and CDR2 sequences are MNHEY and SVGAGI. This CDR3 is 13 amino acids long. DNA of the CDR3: TGTGCCAGCAGGCAGGGTGTGAACACTGAAGCTTTCTTT. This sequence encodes CASRQGVNTEAFF.

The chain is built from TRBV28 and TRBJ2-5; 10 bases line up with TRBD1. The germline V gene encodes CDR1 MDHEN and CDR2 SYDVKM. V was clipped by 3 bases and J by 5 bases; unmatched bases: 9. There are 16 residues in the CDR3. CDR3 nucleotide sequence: TGTGCCAGCAGTTTGCCTAAGACAGGGGGCGGTGAGACCCAGTACTTC. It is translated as CASSLPKTGGGETQYF.

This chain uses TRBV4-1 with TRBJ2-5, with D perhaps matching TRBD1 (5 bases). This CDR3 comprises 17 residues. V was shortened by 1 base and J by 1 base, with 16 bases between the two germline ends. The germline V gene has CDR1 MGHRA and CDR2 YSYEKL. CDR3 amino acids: CASSQVSPTVVQETQYF. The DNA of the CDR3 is TGCGCCAGCAGCCAAGTTTCCCCGACAGTGGTCCAAGAGACCCAGTACTTC.

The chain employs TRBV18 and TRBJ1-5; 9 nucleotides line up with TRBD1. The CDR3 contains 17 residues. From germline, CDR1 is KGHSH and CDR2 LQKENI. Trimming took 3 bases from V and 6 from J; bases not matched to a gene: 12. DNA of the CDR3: TGTGCCAGCTCACCTGGAAACCCGGGACAGGGTACTCAGCCCCAGCATTTT. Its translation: CASSPGNPGQGTQPQHF.

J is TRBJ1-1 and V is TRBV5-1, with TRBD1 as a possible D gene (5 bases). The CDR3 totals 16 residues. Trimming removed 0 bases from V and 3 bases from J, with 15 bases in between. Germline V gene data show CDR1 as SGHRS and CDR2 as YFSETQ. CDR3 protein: CASSLAGDWGDTEAFF. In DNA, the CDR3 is TGCGCCAGCAGCTTGGCGGGGGATTGGGGGGACACTGAAGCTTTCTTT.

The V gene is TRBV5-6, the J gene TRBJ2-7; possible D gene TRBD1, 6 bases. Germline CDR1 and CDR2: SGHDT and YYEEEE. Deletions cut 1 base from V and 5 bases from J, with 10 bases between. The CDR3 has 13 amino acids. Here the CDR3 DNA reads TGTGCCAGCAGCTTGACAGGGATAAACGAGCAGTACTTC. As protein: CASSLTGINEQYF.

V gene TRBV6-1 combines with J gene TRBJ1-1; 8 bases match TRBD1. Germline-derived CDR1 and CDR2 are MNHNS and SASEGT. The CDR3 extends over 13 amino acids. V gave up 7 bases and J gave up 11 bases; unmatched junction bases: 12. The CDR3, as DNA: TGTGCCAGCAAGGGGCCGGGACAGGAGGTGGCTTTCTTT. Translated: CASKGPGQEVAFF.